Listed here is a single T cell receptor beta chain. Its antigen remains unknown. These data belong to a study of blood T cells in healthy people across ages. The authors ran a second PCR of about 6 to 11 cycles using a sample-barcoded 5' primer and a J-beta primer mix. A template-switch adaptor containing 12 random nucleotides labeled each cDNA molecule. Every individual sample yielded 2.5 million or more paired-end reads (each containing CDR3). Using its own MiXCR run on the 5' RACE reads, TCRdb lists one record per CDR3 protein. The sample lists 2 million or so distinct CDR3 sequences; 49% were seen once. The study, taken as a whole, reports: Without sorted subsets, naive and antigen-experienced compartments could not be conclusively compared. Diversity of TCR beta per million T cells declined in a roughly linear way with age.

Germline lookup yields CDR1 MDHEN and CDR2 SYDVKM. This CDR3 is built from 14 residues. V was shortened by 8 bases and J by 10 bases, with 22 bases between the two germline ends. The sequencing sample was made of blood. The chain links TRBV28 to TRBJ2-3; D not resolved. This sequence originates from a middle-aged woman in good health. The CDR3 bases are TGTGCCAGCGGATACTCCCCAGGATTCCAGGCGCAGTATTTT. Translating gives CASGYSPGFQAQYF. Supplemented by reference TRBV28 and TRBJ2-3, the full variable domain reads DVKVTQSSRYLVKRTGEKVFLECVQDMDHENMFWYRQDPGLGLRLIYFSYDVKMKEKGDIPEGYSVSREKKERFSLILESASTNQTSMYLCASGYSPGFQAQYFGPGTRLTVL.